This entry lists 5 T cell receptor beta chains sequenced from one sample in a study of T cell repertoires in cytomegalovirus infection. MiXCR, applied by TCRdb to the reads, yields one record per CDR3 protein. This sample has around 300,000 distinct CDR3 sequences, with over 7.5% found just once. The material sequenced was PBMCs. The receptor source for this set is a human donor in good health (CMV status not recorded). Some clones in this sample may be carry-over from other donors' samples.

This clonotype was picked up many times. The chain has TRBV7-9 and TRBJ2-5; 9 nucleotides line up with TRBD2. V dropped 1 base and J dropped 4; count of bases not matched to a gene: 4. The CDR3 length is 15 residues. In germline, CDR1 is SEHNR, CDR2 FQNEAQ (reference sequence). The CDR3 DNA reads TGTGCCAGCAGCTTAGGGACTAGCGAGGGAGAGACCCAGTACTTC. Amino acid sequence: CASSLGTSEGETQYF. The whole variable domain, filled in from reference TRBV7-9 and TRBJ2-5, reads DTGVSQNPRHKITKRGQNVTFRCDPISEHNRLYWYRQTLGQGPEFLTYFQNEAQLEKSRLLSDRFSAERPKGSFSTLEIQRTEQGDSAMYLCASSLGTSEGETQYFGPGTRLLVL.

V usage is TRBV12-3 or TRBV12-4 and J usage is TRBJ1-1; possible D gene TRBD1, 5 bases. Trimming took off 4 bases at V and 4 bases at J, with 16 bases between the two ends. The CDR3 has 15 residues. This CDR3 reads CASSSSGGGTTEAFF. As DNA, the CDR3 is TGTGCCAGCAGTTCTTCCGGGGGAGGGACCACTGAAGCTTTCTTT.

The CDR3 DNA reads as TGTGCCAGCAGTGGAGGGGGCAGGTACACCGGGGAGCTGTTTTTT. Its translation is CASSGGGRYTGELFF. The rearrangement joins TRBV5-4 to TRBJ2-2; D is possibly TRBD1 (7 bases). This CDR3 has 15 residues. With 5 bases removed from V and 3 bases from J, the gap between germline ends came to 14 bases. Germline CDR1 reads SGHNT; CDR2 reads YYREEE (reference sequence).

This clonotype was detected a few times. J is TRBJ2-7 and V is TRBV2; perhaps TRBD2 as D (6 bases). The CDR3 runs to 14 residues. Germline V CDR1 and CDR2: SNHLY, FYNNEI. Trimming shortened V by 2 bases and J by 7 bases, and 15 bases separated the two germline ends. The CDR3 region is CASSELRGEGEQYF. Here the CDR3 DNA reads TGTGCCAGCAGTGAACTTCGCGGGGAAGGAGAGCAGTACTTC.

V is TRBV7-9 and J is TRBJ2-4, with D unresolved. The germline CDR1 and CDR2 sequences are SEHNR and FQNEAQ (reference sequence). The V gene lost 5 bases and the J gene lost 6 bases, with 5 bases spanning the gap. The length of the CDR3 is 11 residues. The CDR3 nucleotides are TGTGCCAGCAGCCCAGGAAACATTCAGTACTTC. Encoded protein: CASSPGNIQYF.